These T cell receptor beta chains were read from a single sample in a study of blood T cell repertoires in COVID-19. The method was immunoSEQ multiplex PCR; TCRdb's version includes in-frame clones alone and lacks a portion of them. This sample has over 35,000 clones, with about 88% found just once. Sequencing was carried out using peripheral blood. The receptor set was obtained from a man between 65 and 85 years old with active COVID-19. The CDR3 runs from the conserved cysteine through the conserved F or W. D genes are given only for firm matches. Clone size, where shown, is once, few, many, or a class for clones that have expanded.

>TRBV30|TRBJ1-5|NA|NA
CAWSNRNQPQHF
TGTGCCTGGAGTAACAGAAATCAGCCCCAGCATTTT
>TRBV25-1|TRBJ1-2|NA|TRBD1
CASRGQGYGYTF
TGTGCCAGCCGGGGACAGGGATATGGCTACACCTTC
>TRBV30|TRBJ1-1|NA|NA
CAWSVRGGRAFF
TGTGCCTGGAGTGTACGGGGGGGGAGAGCTTTCTTT
>TRBV7-8|TRBJ1-5|few|NA
CASSLRELNSNQPQHF
TGTGCCAGCAGCTTAAGGGAGCTTAATAGCAATCAGCCCCAGCATTTT
>TRBV27|TRBJ2-6|NA|NA
CARETRSGANVLTF
TGTGCCAGGGAGACCAGATCTGGGGCCAACGTCCTGACTTTC
>TRBV18|TRBJ2-5|NA|TRBD2
CASSQRLAGLQETQYF
TGTGCCAGCTCACAGAGACTAGCGGGCCTACAAGAGACCCAGTACTTC
>TRBV6-5|TRBJ1-2|NA|TRBD1
CASSQDRGSDYGYTF
TGTGCCAGCAGTCAGGACAGGGGGTCGGACTATGGCTACACCTTC
>TRBV27|TRBJ1-1|NA|NA
CASSLSFNTEAFF
TGTGCCAGCAGTTTGAGTTTTAACACTGAAGCTTTCTTT
>TRBV5-4|TRBJ2-1|NA|TRBD1
CASSPPPGQGGNEQFF
TGTGCCAGCAGCCCACCCCCGGGACAGGGCGGAAATGAGCAGTTCTTC
>TRBV5-4|TRBJ1-2|NA|NA
CASSLARQGHYGYTF
TGTGCCAGCAGCTTGGCCCGGCAGGGGCACTATGGCTACACCTTC
>TRBV30|TRBJ1-1|NA|NA
CAWSVHTGRNTEAFF
TGTGCCTGGAGTGTACATACAGGGAGGAACACTGAAGCTTTCTTT